The clone carrying this T cell receptor beta chain was found a few times. Its antigen is not known. The junction shows a germline mismatch at one end, possibly a read error. TCRdb ran MiXCR on the reads and lists one entry per CDR3 protein. The sample contains hundreds of thousands of distinct CDR3 sequences, around 31% of which appear only once. This sample is part of a study of T cell repertoires in cytomegalovirus infection. General study findings and limits: Frequencies of public TCR beta families were cumulated, and this identified carriers of CMV plus the relevant HLA. HLA-C-restricted CMV-specific TCR beta clonotypes were dominant in the ex vivo response.

Source: cultured PBMCs, taken from culture after CMV antigen stimulation. The receptor comes from a human donor in good health (CMV status not recorded). Some clones in this sample may be carry-over from other donors' samples.

The chain's CDR3 is CASSIGTGERDF. The DNA for the CDR3 is TGTGCCAGCAGCATCGGGACAGGGGAGAGGGACTTC. V and J are TRBV12-3 or TRBV12-4 and TRBJ2-7; 10 positions match TRBD1. This CDR3 is built from 12 residues.